The T cell receptor beta chain described here comes from a study of cytomegalovirus exposure and HLA in healthy donors. Donors counted as nominally healthy when sampled, yet unrecorded immune exposures were likely. About this clone: The antigen is unknown.

With 60 Vbeta and 13 Jbeta primers, the PCR was carried out. The protocol was immunoSEQ multiplex PCR, while the TCRdb copy is restricted to in-frame clones and leaves out a portion. The repertoire has roughly 140,000 clones, around four fifths of them found once; the top ten carry roughly 10%. Study-wide findings and caveats: Per a prior analysis, the majority of TCR beta V segments were productive roughly 87% or roughly 30% of the time.

The sequence derives from a woman in her sixties in good health and CMV-seropositive. Sequences were obtained from PBMCs.

The CDR3 sequence: CAWSVRGASGGGETQYF. Written as DNA, the CDR3 is TGTGCCTGGAGTGTACGGGGCGCATCAGGGGGCGGCGAGACCCAGTACTTC. V gene TRBV30 combines with J gene TRBJ2-5; 8 bases are shared with TRBD1. This CDR3 has 17 residues. The V and J ends lost 0 bases and 5 bases, in that order; junction bases with no gene match: 14. CDR1 GTSNPN and CDR2 SVGIG come from the germline V gene (reference sequence).